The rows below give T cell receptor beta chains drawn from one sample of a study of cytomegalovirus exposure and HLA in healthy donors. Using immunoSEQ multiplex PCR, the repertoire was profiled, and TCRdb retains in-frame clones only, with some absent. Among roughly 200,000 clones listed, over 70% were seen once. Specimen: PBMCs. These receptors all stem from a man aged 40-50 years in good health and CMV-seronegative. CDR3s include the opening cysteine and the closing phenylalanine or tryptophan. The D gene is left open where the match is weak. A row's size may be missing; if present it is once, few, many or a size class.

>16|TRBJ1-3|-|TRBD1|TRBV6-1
CASSEGGQVSGNTIYF
TGTGCCAGCAGTGAAGGGGGACAGGTCTCGGGAAACACCATATATTTT
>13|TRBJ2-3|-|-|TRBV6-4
CASSDGPADTQYF
TGTGCCAGCAGTGACGGTCCGGCAGATACGCAGTATTTT
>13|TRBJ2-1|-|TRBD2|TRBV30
CAWSVGLAGVQFF
TGTGCCTGGAGTGTCGGACTAGCGGGAGTTCAGTTCTTC
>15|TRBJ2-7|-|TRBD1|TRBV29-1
CSALVGTGIPYEQYF
TGCAGCGCCCTGGTGGGGACAGGGATTCCCTACGAGCAGTACTTC
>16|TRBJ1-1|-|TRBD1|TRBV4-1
CASSQEGQGLNTEAFF
TGCGCCAGCAGCCAAGAGGGACAGGGCCTGAACACTGAAGCTTTCTTT
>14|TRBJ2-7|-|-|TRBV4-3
CASSQERGRHEQYF
TGCGCCAGCAGCCAAGAACGGGGTCGCCACGAGCAGTACTTC
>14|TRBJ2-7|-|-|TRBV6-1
CASSNSGSTYEQYF
TGTGCCAGCAGTAATAGCGGCTCAACCTACGAGCAGTACTTC
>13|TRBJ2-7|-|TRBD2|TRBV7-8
CASSLPPGREQYF
TGTGCCAGCAGCTTACCCCCCGGGAGGGAGCAGTACTTC
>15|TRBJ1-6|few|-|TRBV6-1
CASTTTVNYNSPLHF
TGTGCCAGCACAACGACAGTCAACTATAATTCACCCCTCCACTTT
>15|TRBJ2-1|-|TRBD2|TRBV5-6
CASSGLAGGIREQFF
TGTGCCAGCAGTGGGCTAGCGGGGGGCATCCGTGAGCAGTTCTTC
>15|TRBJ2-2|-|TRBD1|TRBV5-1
CASSATGGNTGELFF
TGCGCCAGCAGCGCAACAGGGGGGAACACCGGGGAGCTGTTTTTT
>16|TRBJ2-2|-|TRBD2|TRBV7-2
CASLLAAGGRVGELFF
TGCGCCAGCCTACTTGCCGCGGGGGGGCGGGTCGGGGAGCTGTTTTTT
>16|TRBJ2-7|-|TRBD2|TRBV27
CASRRTSGGTSYEQYF
TGTGCCAGCAGGAGGACTAGCGGGGGGACCTCCTACGAGCAGTACTTC
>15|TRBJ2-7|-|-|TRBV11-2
CASSSPGTTSYEQYF
TGTGCCAGCAGCTCACCCGGGACAACCTCCTACGAGCAGTACTTC
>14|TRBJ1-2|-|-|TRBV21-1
CASSPRGGVYGYTF
TGTGCCAGCAGCCCTCGGGGGGGGGTTTATGGCTACACCTTC
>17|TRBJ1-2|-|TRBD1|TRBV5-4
CASSLALGTGGNYGYTF
TGTGCCAGCAGCTTGGCCCTCGGTACAGGGGGAAACTATGGCTACACCTTC
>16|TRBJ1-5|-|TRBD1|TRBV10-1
CASSDPDRALHQPQHF
TGCGCCAGCAGTGACCCTGACAGGGCCCTTCATCAGCCCCAGCATTTT
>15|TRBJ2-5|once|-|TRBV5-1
CASSLALATQETQYF
TGCGCCAGCAGCTTGGCCCTGGCAACCCAAGAGACCCAGTACTTC
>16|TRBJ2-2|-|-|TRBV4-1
CASSQARTTNTGELFF
TGCGCCAGCAGCCAAGCCCGGACTACAAACACCGGGGAGCTGTTTTTT
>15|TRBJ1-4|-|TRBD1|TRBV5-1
CASSLRTGGYEKLFF
TGCGCCAGCAGCTTGAGGACAGGGGGATATGAAAAACTGTTTTTT
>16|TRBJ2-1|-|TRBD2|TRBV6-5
CASSYSTSGAYNEQFF
TGTGCCAGCAGTTACTCGACTAGCGGGGCATACAATGAGCAGTTCTTC
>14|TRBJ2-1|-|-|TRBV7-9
CASSRSGPYNEQFF
TGTGCCAGCAGCCGTAGCGGCCCGTACAATGAGCAGTTCTTC
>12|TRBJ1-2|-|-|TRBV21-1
CASSNEREGYTF
TGTGCCAGCAGCAATGAGAGGGAAGGCTACACCTTC
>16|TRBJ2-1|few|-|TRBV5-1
CASSDQRRGSYNEQFF
TGCGCCAGCAGTGACCAGCGGAGGGGATCCTACAATGAGCAGTTCTTC
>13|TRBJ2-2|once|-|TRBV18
CASSPGVPGELFF
TGTGCCAGCTCACCAGGAGTTCCCGGGGAGCTGTTTTTT
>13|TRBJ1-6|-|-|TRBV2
CASRRMWNSPLHF
TGTGCCAGCAGGAGGATGTGGAATTCACCCCTCCACTTT
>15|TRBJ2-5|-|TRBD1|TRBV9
CASSVATGGRETQYF
TGTGCCAGCAGCGTAGCGACAGGGGGCCGGGAGACCCAGTACTTC
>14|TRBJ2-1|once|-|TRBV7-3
CASSPAGLHNEQFF
TGTGCCAGCAGCCCGGCTGGGCTCCACAATGAGCAGTTCTTC
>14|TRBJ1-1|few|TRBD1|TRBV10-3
CAIREGQTNTEAFF
TGTGCCATCAGGGAGGGACAGACGAACACTGAAGCTTTCTTT
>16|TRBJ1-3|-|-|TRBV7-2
CASSPPGGDLGNTIYF
TGTGCCAGCAGTCCGCCGGGGGGGGATTTAGGAAACACCATATATTTT
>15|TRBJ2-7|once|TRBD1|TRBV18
CASSPPGQGAYEQYF
TGTGCCAGCTCACCCCCGGGACAGGGGGCCTACGAGCAGTACTTC
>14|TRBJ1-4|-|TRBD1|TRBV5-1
CASSLGQGDEKLFF
TGCGCCAGCAGCTTGGGACAGGGAGATGAAAAACTGTTTTTT
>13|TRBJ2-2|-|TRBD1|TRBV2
CASTGQGAGELFF
TGTGCCAGCACAGGGCAGGGGGCCGGGGAGCTGTTTTTT
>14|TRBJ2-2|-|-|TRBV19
CATSPVVRGGELFF
TGTGCCACCTCCCCGGTAGTCCGGGGCGGGGAGCTGTTTTTT
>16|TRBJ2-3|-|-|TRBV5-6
CASSRRTALSGDTQYF
TGTGCCAGCAGCCGGCGGACTGCCCTGAGTGGAGATACGCAGTATTTT
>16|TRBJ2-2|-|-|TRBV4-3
CASSQRTFRNTGELFF
TGCGCCAGCAGCCAACGGACATTCCGGAACACCGGGGAGCTGTTTTTT
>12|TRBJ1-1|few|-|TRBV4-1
CASSQGSDEAFF
TGCGCCAGCAGCCAAGGCTCAGATGAAGCTTTCTTT
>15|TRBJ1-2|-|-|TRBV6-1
CASSDPRGHLYGYTF
TGTGCCAGCAGCGATCCCCGGGGACACCTCTATGGCTACACCTTC
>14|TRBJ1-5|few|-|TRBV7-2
CASSWAGGNQPQHF
TGTGCCAGCAGCTGGGCCGGAGGGAATCAGCCCCAGCATTTT
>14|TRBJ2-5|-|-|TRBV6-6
CASTGLQRQETQYF
TGTGCCAGCACGGGACTTCAAAGGCAAGAGACCCAGTACTTC
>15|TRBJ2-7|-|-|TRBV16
CASSQSLQPAYEQYF
TGTGCCAGCAGCCAATCCTTACAGCCAGCCTACGAGCAGTACTTC
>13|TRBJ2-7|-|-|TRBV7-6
CASSLGRGYEQYF
TGTGCCAGCAGCTTAGGCAGGGGCTACGAGCAGTACTTC
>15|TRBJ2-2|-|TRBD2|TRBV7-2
CASSLEAGATGELFF
TGTGCCAGCAGCTTAGAGGCGGGAGCCACCGGGGAGCTGTTTTTT
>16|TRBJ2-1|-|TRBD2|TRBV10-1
CASSESRGGTYNEQFF
TGCGCCAGCAGTGAGTCGCGGGGGGGGACCTACAATGAGCAGTTCTTC
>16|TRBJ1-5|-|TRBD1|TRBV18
CASSPGQGALGQPQHF
TGTGCCAGCTCACCGGGACAGGGGGCGCTGGGTCAGCCCCAGCATTTT
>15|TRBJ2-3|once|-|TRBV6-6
CASSYSTAGADTQYF
TGTGCCAGCAGTTACTCGACGGCAGGGGCAGATACGCAGTATTTT
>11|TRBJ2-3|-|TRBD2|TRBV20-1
CSASTGGTQYF
TGCAGTGCTAGTACGGGAGGTACGCAGTATTTT
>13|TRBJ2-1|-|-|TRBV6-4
CASSTETFNEQFF
TGTGCCAGCAGTACAGAGACCTTTAATGAGCAGTTCTTC
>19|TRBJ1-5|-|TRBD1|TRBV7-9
CASSLALGTGGDSNQPQHF
TGTGCCAGCAGCTTAGCGCTCGGGACAGGGGGTGATAGCAATCAGCCCCAGCATTTT
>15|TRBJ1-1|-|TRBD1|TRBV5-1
CASSSGTGLNTEAFF
TGCGCCAGCAGCTCCGGGACAGGACTAAACACTGAAGCTTTCTTT
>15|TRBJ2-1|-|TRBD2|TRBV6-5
CASSPPGTSLTEQFF
TGTGCCAGCAGTCCCCCCGGGACTAGTTTGACTGAGCAGTTCTTC
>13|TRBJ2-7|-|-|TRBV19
CASSPPRSYEQYF
TGTGCCAGTAGTCCCCCGAGGAGCTACGAGCAGTACTTC
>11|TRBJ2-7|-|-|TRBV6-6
CASSLQAGQYF
TGTGCCAGCAGCCTCCAGGCGGGGCAGTACTTC